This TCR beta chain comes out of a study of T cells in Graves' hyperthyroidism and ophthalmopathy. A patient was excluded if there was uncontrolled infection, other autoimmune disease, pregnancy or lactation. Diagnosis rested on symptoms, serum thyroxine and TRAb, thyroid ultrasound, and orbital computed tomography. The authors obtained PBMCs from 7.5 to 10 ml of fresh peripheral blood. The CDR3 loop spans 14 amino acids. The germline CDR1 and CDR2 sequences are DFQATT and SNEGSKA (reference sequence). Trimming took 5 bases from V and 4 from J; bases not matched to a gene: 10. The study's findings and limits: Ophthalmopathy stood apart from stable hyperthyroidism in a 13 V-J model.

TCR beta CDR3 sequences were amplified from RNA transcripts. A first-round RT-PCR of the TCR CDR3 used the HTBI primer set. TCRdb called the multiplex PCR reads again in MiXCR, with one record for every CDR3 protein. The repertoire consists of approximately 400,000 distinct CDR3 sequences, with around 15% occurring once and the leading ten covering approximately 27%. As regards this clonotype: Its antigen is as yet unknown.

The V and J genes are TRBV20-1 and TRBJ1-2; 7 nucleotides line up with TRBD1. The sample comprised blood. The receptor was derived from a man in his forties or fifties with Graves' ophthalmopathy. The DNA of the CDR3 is TGCAGTGCTGCCGGGCTGGGACAGACCTATGGCTACACCTTC. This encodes CSAAGLGQTYGYTF.